A single sample is the source of the 13 T cell receptor beta chains below, sequenced in a study of neurological immune-mediated disorders (dated by TCRdb to the late 2010s). Preparation of the library involved 5' RACE. Sequencing was carried out with an Illumina HiSeq 2500. The public reads were run again by TCRdb, first through fastp at Q25 and then through MiXCR, and only productive beta chains were kept. Every CDR3 protein is listed once, alongside the most common genes and DNA of its rows. Recorded for this sample are 70,000 to 75,000 distinct CDR3 sequences; approximately 15% of them occurred a single time. The ten top clones hold 4.6% of the sample. The time point label here, explained by the study, means: longitudinal time-point 1 (baseline). Sequencing was carried out using PBMCs. The receptors originated from a female donor with HTLV-1-associated myelopathy (HAM/TSP).

In this sample, this clonotype is medium-sized. This sequence joins TRBV7-3 and TRBJ1-6, with D unclear. There are 15 residues in the CDR3. The V gene's germline CDR1 is SGHTA and CDR2 FQGTGA. V was pared by 2 bases and J by 9 bases, with 14 bases between. DNA of the CDR3: TGTGCCAGCAGCTTATCAAACCGCCCCGGTTCACCCCTCCACTTT. This sequence encodes CASSLSNRPGSPLHF.

This clonotype was detected ten times or more. The chain has TRBV10-1 and TRBJ1-5; D gene uncertain. Deletions cut 3 bases from V and 3 bases from J, with 24 bases between. CDR1 WNHNN and CDR2 SYGVQD come from the germline V gene (reference sequence). This CDR3 region has 19 residues. The chain's CDR3 is CASSEARTLLMSFNQPQHF. The CDR3 DNA reads as TGCGCCAGCAGTGAAGCCCGAACTCTGTTGATGTCGTTCAATCAGCCCCAGCATTTT.

This chain connects TRBV29-1 to TRBJ2-1, with 7 bases aligning to TRBD2. CDR3 length: 12 residues. Trimming removed 5 bases from V and 8 bases from J; junction bases left unmatched: 6. CDR1 is SQVTM and CDR2 is ANQGSEA in the germline V gene. CDR3 DNA sequence: TGCAGCGTTTCCGTGAGCGGGGATGAGCAGTTCTTC. Residues: CSVSVSGDEQFF.

This clonotype was recorded at least ten times. This rearrangement joins TRBV27 to TRBJ2-6; tentative D call: TRBD1 (5 bases). Germline CDR1 and CDR2: MNHEY and SMNVEV (reference sequence). This CDR3 is 13 amino acids long. V lost 8 bases and J 2 bases, leaving 7 bases between the germline ends. The CDR3 protein is CASGQAGANVLTF. The CDR3 DNA sequence: TGTGCCAGCGGACAAGCTGGGGCCAACGTCCTGACTTTC.

This clonotype was counted ten times or more. CDR3 sequence (DNA): TGTGCCAGCAGTTTAACGGGGTTGAACACTGAAGCTTTCTTT. It specifies CASSLTGLNTEAFF. J is TRBJ1-1 and V is TRBV28; D unresolved. Germline values: CDR1 MDHEN, CDR2 SYDVKM. The CDR3 covers 14 residues. Trimming stripped 2 bases from V and 0 bases from J, with 7 bases between.

This clonotype was seen ten or more times. The V gene is TRBV5-1, the J gene TRBJ1-1; TRBD1 aligns across 9 bases. Losses at the gene ends were 1 base for V and 6 bases for J; bases not matched to a gene: 7. The CDR3 consists of 15 residues. The V gene's germline CDR1 is SGHRS and CDR2 YFSETQ. The CDR3 sequence: CASSLTGGFSAEAFF. CDR3 bases: TGCGCCAGCAGCTTGACAGGGGGCTTTAGCGCTGAAGCTTTCTTT.

This clonotype was counted at least ten times. For the CDR3, the DNA is TGTGCCACCAGTGATCTGGGGGGGGGGATCACAGATACGCAGTATTTT. This sequence encodes CATSDLGGGITDTQYF. The chain employs TRBV24-1 and TRBJ2-3, with 7 bases identical to TRBD2. The trim removed 3 bases at V and 2 bases at J, leaving 7 bases unmatched. The germline CDR1 and CDR2 sequences are KGHDR and SFDVKD. The CDR3 is 16 amino acids.

The rearrangement uses TRBV2 and TRBJ1-1; no firm D call. V was clipped by 4 bases and J by 3 bases, with 15 bases between them. The germline V gene has CDR1 SNHLY and CDR2 FYNNEI. The CDR3 is 15 amino acids. DNA for the CDR3: TGTGCCAGCAGTGCCCGTCGAGGGCGTGACACTGAAGCTTTCTTT. Its translation: CASSARRGRDTEAFF.

This clonotype was counted at least ten times. The V call is TRBV5-1, the J call TRBJ1-6, with TRBD1 matching over 8 bases. The V segment lost 3 bases and the J segment 7 bases; nucleotides outside the gene matches: 3. The CDR3 has 14 amino acids. CDR1 and CDR2 (germline): SGHRS, YFSETQ. CDR3 sequence reads: CASSSGGKNSPLHF. The CDR3 DNA follows: TGCGCCAGCAGCTCAGGGGGCAAGAATTCACCCCTCCACTTT.

This clonotype showed up many times. The genes are TRBV7-9 and TRBJ2-1, with 9 bases identical to TRBD1. V gave up 3 bases and J gave up 3 bases; unmatched junction bases: 6. Germline values: CDR1 SEHNR, CDR2 FQNEAQ (reference sequence). The CDR3 runs to 16 residues. The CDR3 coding sequence is TGTGCCAGCAGCTTGACGACAGGGGGTTTCTACAATGAGCAGTTCTTC. Its translation is CASSLTTGGFYNEQFF. Full variable domain (remainder filled in from reference TRBV7-9 and TRBJ2-1): DTGVSQNPRHKITKRGQNVTFRCDPISEHNRLYWYRQTLGQGPEFLTYFQNEAQLEKSRLLSDRFSAERPKGSFSTLEIQRTEQGDSAMYLCASSLTTGGFYNEQFFGPGTRLTVL.

This clonotype was seen ten or more times. The J gene is TRBJ2-7, the V gene TRBV20-1; maybe TRBD2 (6 bases). The CDR3 contains 14 residues. From germline, CDR1 is DFQATT and CDR2 SNEGSKA (reference sequence). Trimming left V 6 bases short and J 3 bases short, with 18 bases between. The CDR3 region is CSARYRGGDYEQYF. CDR3 coding DNA: TGCAGTGCCCGATATCGGGGCGGGGACTACGAGCAGTACTTC.

The V gene is TRBV5-1, the J gene TRBJ2-5; tentative D call: TRBD2 (5 bases). Germline CDR1 and CDR2: SGHRS and YFSETQ. Trimming removed 0 bases from V and 5 bases from J, with 14 bases in between. This CDR3 has 15 amino acids. In DNA form, the CDR3 reads TGCGCCAGCAGCTTGGAGCCGGGGTTAACGGAGACCCAGTACTTC. Amino acid sequence: CASSLEPGLTETQYF.

The gene calls are TRBV12-3 or TRBV12-4 and TRBJ1-4; D is undetermined. The CDR3 length is 14 residues. V lost 7 bases to trimming and J lost 7 bases, with 16 bases between them. The DNA for the CDR3 is TGTGCCAGCACCCTCGGGAGGGTTGGTGAAAAACTGTTTTTT. This sequence encodes CASTLGRVGEKLFF.